The 8 T cell receptor beta chains presented below share a single source sample, sequenced in a study of shared clonotypes between healthy human individuals. Naive CD8 cells, CD45RO-negative and positively selected for CCR7, excluded terminally differentiated effector memory CD45RA+ cells. This table comes from immunoSEQ multiplex PCR, and its TCRdb copy is limited to in-frame clones, with some not included. The data hold some 630,000 clones, with around 96% observed a single time. Sequencing was performed on naive CD8+ T cells sorted from blood. These receptors all come from a woman between 25 and 40 years old in good health.

The chain links TRBV28 to TRBJ2-7; either TRBD1 or TRBD2 may fit D (5 bases each). The V gene lost 8 bases and the J gene lost 2 bases, with 16 bases spanning the gap. The CDR3 covers 14 residues. Germline CDR1 is MDHEN and CDR2 is SYDVKM. The CDR3 sequence is CASPGADPPYEQYF. Written as DNA, the CDR3 is TGTGCCAGCCCCGGGGCGGACCCCCCCTACGAGCAGTACTTC.

In the case of this clone: This specimen includes other DNA sequences encoding the same CDR3. V and J are TRBV10-1 and TRBJ2-2; maybe TRBD1 (5 bases). Germline assignment: CDR1 WNHNN and CDR2 SYGVQD (reference sequence). CDR3 size: 13 residues. Trimming took 3 bases from V and 5 from J, leaving 7 bases between them. The chain's CDR3 is CASSDPGTGELFF. Written as DNA, the CDR3 is TGCGCCAGCAGTGATCCAGGGACCGGGGAGCTGTTTTTT.

The table lists this clone with a count of one. The chain joins TRBV27 to TRBJ2-2, with 12 bases aligning to TRBD2. The CDR3 is 18 residues long. Germline assignment: CDR1 MNHEY and CDR2 SMNVEV (reference sequence). V was pared by 7 bases and J by 4 bases, with 13 bases of the junction left unmatched. The DNA of the CDR3 is TGTGCCAGCACCCCGGGACTAGCGGGCGAAGGGGTCACCGGGGAGCTGTTTTTT. Translated: CASTPGLAGEGVTGELFF.

The chain recombines TRBV11-2 with TRBJ2-1; TRBD2 aligns across 14 bases. This CDR3 comprises 18 residues. J was trimmed by 4 bases and V by 0 bases; bases with no gene match: 5. Germline CDR1 SGHAT, CDR2 FQNNGV. As DNA, the CDR3 is TGTGCCAGCAGCTTAGAGACTAGCGGGAGGGTTCGTTACAATGAGCAGTTCTTC. This sequence encodes CASSLETSGRVRYNEQFF.

The chain has TRBV25-1 and TRBJ1-2; no clear D gene. The CDR3 runs 13 residues. V gave up 5 bases and J gave up 7 bases, with 14 bases separating them. Germline V gives CDR1 MGHDK, CDR2 SYGVNS. The CDR3 DNA is TGTGCCAGCAGTAAGGGTTGGCGTGGTGGCTACACCTTC. This translates into CASSKGWRGGYTF.

The V gene is TRBV2, the J gene TRBJ2-7; 11 nucleotides match TRBD1. The CDR3 runs 16 residues. After removal of 6 bases from V and 1 base from J, the junction contained 8 bases not matched to a gene. Germline values: CDR1 SNHLY, CDR2 FYNNEI. The CDR3, as DNA: TGTGCCAGCAGAAAAGGACAGGGGGCTAGGTCCTACGAGCAGTACTTC. Protein sequence: CASRKGQGARSYEQYF.

The chain links TRBV5-1 to TRBJ2-7; TRBD1 agrees at 8 bases. Germline CDR1 is SGHRS and CDR2 is YFSETQ. J was trimmed by 3 bases and V by 5 bases; bases with no gene match: 7. The CDR3 spans 14 residues. CDR3 DNA: TGCGCCAGCAGTCCCGCCGGGACAGGCTACGAGCAGTACTTC. It translates to CASSPAGTGYEQYF.

The chain is built from TRBV4-1 and TRBJ2-1, with 10 bases aligning to TRBD1. The length of the CDR3 is 15 residues. From germline, CDR1 is MGHRA and CDR2 YSYEKL. Trimming cost V 2 bases and J 9 bases; bases outside gene matches: 7. This chain's CDR3 is CASSQLVTGGIEQFF. Here the CDR3 DNA reads TGCGCCAGCAGCCAACTAGTGACAGGGGGCATTGAGCAGTTCTTC.